This T cell receptor (beta chain) was sequenced in a study of blood T cell repertoires in COVID-19. The CDR3 is 15 amino acids. V lost 6 bases, J lost 4 bases, and 6 bases stayed unmatched. Germline CDR1 SNHLY, CDR2 FYNNEI. The data were produced by immunoSEQ multiplex PCR, yet TCRdb's version contains in-frame clones alone and is incomplete. Altogether about 81,000 clones are present, 70% to 90% being singletons, with the ten largest covering around 4.8%. This chain links TRBV2 with TRBJ2-3, with 11 bases lining up with TRBD2. Sequenced material: peripheral blood. This receptor was taken from a woman older than 75 with acute or convalescent COVID-19. CDR3 in amino acids: CASSKLAGDADTQYF. In DNA form, the CDR3 reads TGTGCCAGCAGCAAACTAGCGGGAGATGCAGATACGCAGTATTTT.